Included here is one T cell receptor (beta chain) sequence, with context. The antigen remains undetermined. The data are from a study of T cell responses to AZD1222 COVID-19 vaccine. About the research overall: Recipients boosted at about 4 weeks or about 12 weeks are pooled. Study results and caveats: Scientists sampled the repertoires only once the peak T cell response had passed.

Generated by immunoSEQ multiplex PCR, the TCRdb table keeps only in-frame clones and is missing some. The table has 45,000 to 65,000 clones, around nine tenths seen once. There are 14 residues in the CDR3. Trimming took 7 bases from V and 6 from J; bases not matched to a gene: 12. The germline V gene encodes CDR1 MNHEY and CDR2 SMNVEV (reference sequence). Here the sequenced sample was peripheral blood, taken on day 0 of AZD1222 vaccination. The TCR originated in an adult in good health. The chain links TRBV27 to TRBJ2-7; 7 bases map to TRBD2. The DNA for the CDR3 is TGTGCCAGCAATTCCGCGGGAGACTTGGCCGAGCAGTACTTC. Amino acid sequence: CASNSAGDLAEQYF.